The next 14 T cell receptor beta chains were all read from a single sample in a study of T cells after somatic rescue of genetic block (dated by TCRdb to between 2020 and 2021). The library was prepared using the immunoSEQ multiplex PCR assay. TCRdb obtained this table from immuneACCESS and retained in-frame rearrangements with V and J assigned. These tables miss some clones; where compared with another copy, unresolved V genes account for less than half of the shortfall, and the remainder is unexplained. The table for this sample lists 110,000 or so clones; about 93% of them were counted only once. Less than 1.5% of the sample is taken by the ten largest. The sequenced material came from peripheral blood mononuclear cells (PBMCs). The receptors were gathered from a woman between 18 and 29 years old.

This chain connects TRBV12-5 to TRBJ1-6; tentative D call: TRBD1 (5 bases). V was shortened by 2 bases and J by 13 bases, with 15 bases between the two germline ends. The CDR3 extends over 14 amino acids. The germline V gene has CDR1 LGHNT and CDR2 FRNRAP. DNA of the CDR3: TGTGCTAGTGGTTTGCGGCAGGGTCTGTCCCCCCTCCACTTT. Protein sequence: CASGLRQGLSPLHF.

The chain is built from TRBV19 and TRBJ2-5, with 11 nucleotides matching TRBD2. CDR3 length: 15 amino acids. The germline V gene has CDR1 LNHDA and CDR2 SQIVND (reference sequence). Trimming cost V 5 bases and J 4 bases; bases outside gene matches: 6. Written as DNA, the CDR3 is TGTGCCAGTAGTGTCTTACTAGCGGGGGTAGAGACCCAGTACTTC. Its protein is CASSVLLAGVETQYF.

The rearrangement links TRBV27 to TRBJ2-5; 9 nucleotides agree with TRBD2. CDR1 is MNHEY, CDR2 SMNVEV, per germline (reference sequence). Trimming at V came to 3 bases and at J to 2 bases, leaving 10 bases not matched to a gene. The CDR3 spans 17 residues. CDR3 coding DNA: TGTGCCAGCAGTTTCCTACCTAGCGGGGAGGGACAAGAGACCCAGTACTTC. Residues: CASSFLPSGEGQETQYF.

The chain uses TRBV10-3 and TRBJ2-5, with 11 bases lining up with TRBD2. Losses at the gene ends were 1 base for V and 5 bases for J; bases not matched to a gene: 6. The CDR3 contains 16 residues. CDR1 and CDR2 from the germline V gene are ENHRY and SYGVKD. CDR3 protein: CAISELTSGAHETQYF. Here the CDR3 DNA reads TGTGCCATCAGTGAGTTGACTAGCGGGGCTCATGAGACCCAGTACTTC.

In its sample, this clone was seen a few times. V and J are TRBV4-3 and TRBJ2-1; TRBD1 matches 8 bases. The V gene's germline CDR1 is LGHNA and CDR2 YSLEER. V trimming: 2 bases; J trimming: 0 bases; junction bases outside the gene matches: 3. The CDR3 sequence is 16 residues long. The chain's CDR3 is CASSQSGQGSYNEQFF. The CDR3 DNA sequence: TGCGCCAGCAGCCAATCCGGACAGGGCTCCTACAATGAGCAGTTCTTC.

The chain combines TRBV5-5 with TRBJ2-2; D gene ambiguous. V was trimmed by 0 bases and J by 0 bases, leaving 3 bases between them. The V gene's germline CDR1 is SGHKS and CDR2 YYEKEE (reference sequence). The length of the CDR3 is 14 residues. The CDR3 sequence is CASSLVTNTGELFF. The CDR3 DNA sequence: TGTGCCAGCAGCTTGGTCACGAACACCGGGGAGCTGTTTTTT. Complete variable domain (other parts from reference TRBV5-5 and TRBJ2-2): DAGVTQSPTHLIKTRGQQVTLRCSPISGHKSVSWYQQVLGQGPQFIFQYYEKEERGRGNFPDRFSARQFPNYSSELNVNALLLGDSALYLCASSLVTNTGELFFGEGSRLTVL.

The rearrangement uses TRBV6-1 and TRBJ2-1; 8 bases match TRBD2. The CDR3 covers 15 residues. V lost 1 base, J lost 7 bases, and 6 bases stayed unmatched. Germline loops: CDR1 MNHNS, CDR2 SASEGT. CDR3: CASSEEGTRFNEQFF. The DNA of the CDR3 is TGTGCCAGCAGTGAAGAGGGGACTAGATTTAATGAGCAGTTCTTC.

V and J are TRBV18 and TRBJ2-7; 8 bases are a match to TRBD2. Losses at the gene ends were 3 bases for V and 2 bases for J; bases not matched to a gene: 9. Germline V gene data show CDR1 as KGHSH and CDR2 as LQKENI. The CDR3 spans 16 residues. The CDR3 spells CASSPQSGGGPYEQYF. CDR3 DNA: TGTGCCAGCTCACCCCAAAGCGGCGGGGGGCCCTACGAGCAGTACTTC.

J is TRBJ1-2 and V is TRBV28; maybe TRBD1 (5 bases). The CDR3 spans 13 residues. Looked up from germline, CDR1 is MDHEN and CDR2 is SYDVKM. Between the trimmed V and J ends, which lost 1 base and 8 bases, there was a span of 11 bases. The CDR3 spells CASSLLGGYGYTF. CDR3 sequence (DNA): TGTGCCAGCAGTTTATTGGGGGGATACGGCTACACCTTC.

CDR3 protein: CASSSQEVGYGYTF. The DNA for the CDR3 is TGTGCCAGCAGCTCCCAGGAGGTGGGCTATGGCTACACCTTC. This chain uses TRBV13 with TRBJ1-2, with D hard to call. The CDR3 has 14 amino acids. The V end lost 4 bases, the J end lost 4 bases, and 13 bases lay between the germline ends. The V gene's germline CDR1 is PRHDT and CDR2 FYEKMQ (reference sequence).

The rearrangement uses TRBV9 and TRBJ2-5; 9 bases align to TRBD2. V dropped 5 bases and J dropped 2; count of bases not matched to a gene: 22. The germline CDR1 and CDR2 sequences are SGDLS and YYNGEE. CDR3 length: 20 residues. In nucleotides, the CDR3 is TGTGCCAGCAGTCTGAATCCGTATGGCTTCAGCGGGGGGAATCAAGAGACCCAGTACTTC. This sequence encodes CASSLNPYGFSGGNQETQYF.

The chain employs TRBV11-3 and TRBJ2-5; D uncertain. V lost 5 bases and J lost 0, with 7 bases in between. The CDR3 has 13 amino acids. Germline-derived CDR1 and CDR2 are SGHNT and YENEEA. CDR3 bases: TGTGCCAGCAGCCAGCAGAACCAAGAGACCCAGTACTTC. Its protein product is CASSQQNQETQYF.

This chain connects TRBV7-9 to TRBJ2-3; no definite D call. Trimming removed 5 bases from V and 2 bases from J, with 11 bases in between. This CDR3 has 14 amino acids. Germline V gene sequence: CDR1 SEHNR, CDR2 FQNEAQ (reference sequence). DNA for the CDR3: TGTGCCAGCAGCCCCACCGGAGACACAGATACGCAGTATTTT. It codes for CASSPTGDTDTQYF.

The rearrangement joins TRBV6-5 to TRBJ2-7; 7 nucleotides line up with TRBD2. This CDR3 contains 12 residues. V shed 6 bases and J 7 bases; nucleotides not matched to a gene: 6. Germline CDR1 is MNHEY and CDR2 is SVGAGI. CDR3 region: CASRQTSREQYF. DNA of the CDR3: TGTGCCAGCAGACAGACTAGCCGGGAGCAGTACTTC.